These 23 T cell receptor beta chains share one sample of origin, sequenced in a study of molecular identifiers for immune sequencing clone quantification. TCRdb independently ran MiXCR on the PCR reads; one entry per CDR3 protein. The data show about 510,000 distinct CDR3 sequences, around 21% seen once. The source material was naive CD8+ T cells from blood, with Jurkat cell RNA spiked in. Subset here: FACS-sorted CD8+CD4-CCR7+CD45RA+ naive T cells. Receptors were obtained from a human donor in good health. Some libraries in this study had Jurkat cell RNA spiked in.

The table lists this clonotype with many counts. The chain employs TRBV7-8 and TRBJ2-3, with 9 positions matching TRBD2. Looked up from germline, CDR1 is SGHVS and CDR2 is FQNEAQ. Trimming took 3 bases from V and 2 from J; bases not matched to a gene: 3. The CDR3 length is 15 residues. This CDR3 reads CASSFLAGATDTQYF. CDR3 sequence (DNA): TGTGCCAGCAGCTTTTTAGCGGGGGCCACAGATACGCAGTATTTT.

This clonotype was picked up many times. The chain combines TRBV3-1 with TRBJ2-3; D is uncertain. Germline V gene sequence: CDR1 LGHDT, CDR2 YNNKEL (reference sequence). Between the trimmed V and J ends, which lost 1 base and 1 base, there was a span of 6 bases. The CDR3 spans 14 residues. CDR3 sequence (DNA): TGTGCCAGCAGCCAAGGGCCTCGCACAGATACGCAGTATTTT. Protein sequence: CASSQGPRTDTQYF.

Ten or more counts support this clonotype. J is TRBJ2-7 and V is TRBV20-1; D gene unclear. CDR3 length: 14 residues. Germline V gives CDR1 DFQATT, CDR2 SNEGSKA (reference sequence). V was clipped by 3 bases and J by 1 base, with 13 bases between them. DNA for the CDR3: TGCAGTGCTAGTGAAGGACCCCTATCCTACGAGCAGTACTTC. Its translation is CSASEGPLSYEQYF.

This clonotype was seen ten or more times. This rearrangement joins TRBV29-1 to TRBJ1-1; the D is unclear. V was pared by 2 bases and J by 0 bases, with 10 bases between. The CDR3 is 14 residues long. Germline V gene sequence: CDR1 SQVTM, CDR2 ANQGSEA. The CDR3 loop is CSVEKRSLNTEAFF. DNA for the CDR3: TGCAGCGTTGAAAAAAGGAGCCTGAACACTGAAGCTTTCTTT.

Remarks on this clonotype: At one boundary the junction diverges from the germline segment, which might be a read error. The chain uses TRBV5-6 and TRBJ2-2; D remains unclear. There are 11 residues in the CDR3. Per the germline V gene, CDR1 is SGHDT and CDR2 is YYEEEE. The CDR3 DNA follows: TGTGCCAACAGCCTTTCCGGGGAGCTGTTTTTT. It specifies CANSLSGELFF.

This clonotype was counted many times. The chain combines TRBV2 with TRBJ1-5; tentative D call: TRBD1 (6 bases). The CDR3 runs 16 residues. The V gene lost 7 bases and the J gene lost 1 base, with 17 bases spanning the gap. Germline loops: CDR1 SNHLY, CDR2 FYNNEI. The CDR3 here is CASNVDLTGSNQPQHF. The CDR3 nucleotides read TGTGCCAGCAACGTAGATCTTACAGGGAGCAATCAGCCCCAGCATTTT. Supplemented by reference TRBV2 and TRBJ1-5, the full variable domain reads EPEVTQTPSHQVTQMGQEVILRCVPISNHLYFYWYRQILGQKVEFLVSFYNNEISEKSEIFDDQFSVERPDGSNFTLKIRSTKLEDSAMYFCASNVDLTGSNQPQHFGDGTRLSIL.

The chain combines TRBV4-1 with TRBJ1-1, with 9 bases aligning to TRBD1. The trim removed 6 bases at V and 7 bases at J, leaving 6 bases unmatched. CDR3 length equals 13 residues. Germline V gene lookup returns CDR1 MGHRA and CDR2 YSYEKL. The CDR3 nucleotides are TGCGCCAGCAGTAGGACAGGGGAAAGTGAAGCTTTCTTT. It yields the protein CASSRTGESEAFF.

The chain links TRBV9 to TRBJ2-5, with 12 bases matching TRBD2. The CDR3 has 18 amino acids. After removal of 0 bases from V and 3 bases from J, the junction contained 9 bases not matched to a gene. CDR1 and CDR2 from the germline V gene are SGDLS and YYNGEE. Written as DNA, the CDR3 is TGTGCCAGCAGCGTAGGCCCTCTAGCGGGAGGGCTGAAAGAGACCCAGTACTTC. Protein product: CASSVGPLAGGLKETQYF.

With regard to this clonotype: Here the CDR3 omits its conserved ending phenylalanine or tryptophan, so a read error is the likely source. CDR3 nucleotides: TGCAGTGCTCTAGACAGCGATAACACTGAAGCTTTCCTT. Its protein is CSALDSDNTEAFL. This chain joins TRBV20-1 and TRBJ1-1; weak D call: TRBD1 (5 bases). V lost 5 bases, J lost 2 bases, and 12 bases lay in between. CDR3 length: 13 amino acids. From germline, CDR1 is DFQATT and CDR2 SNEGSKA (reference sequence).

Details on this clonotype: One base away lies a much larger clone, so this may be a sequencing read error. Here the CDR3 reads CASSHSIGLKNIQYF. The CDR3 DNA is TGTGCCAGCAGTCACTCGATAGGACTTAAAAACATTCAGTACTTC. The chain combines TRBV6-2 or TRBV6-3 with TRBJ2-4; possibly TRBD2 for D (5 bases). The CDR3 is made up of 15 amino acids. Per germline, CDR1 MNHEY and CDR2 SVGEGT.

In its sample, this clonotype was seen a few times. The CDR3 DNA sequence: TGTGCCAGCAGGGCCTCAACAGCCAGTGATGAGCAGTTCTTC. It codes for CASRASTASDEQFF. This chain joins TRBV6-5 and TRBJ2-1; no clear D gene. This CDR3 contains 14 residues. Germline V gene lookup returns CDR1 MNHEY and CDR2 SVGAGI. V was trimmed by 6 bases and J by 8 bases, leaving 17 bases between them.

The genes are TRBV27 and TRBJ2-7; TRBD2 agrees at 14 bases. In germline, CDR1 is MNHEY, CDR2 SMNVEV (reference sequence). Losses at the gene ends were 8 bases for V and 4 bases for J; bases not matched to a gene: 7. This CDR3 has 15 amino acids. CDR3 sequence (DNA): TGTGCCAGCGGAACGTGGACTAGCGGGAGGTACGAGCAGTACTTC. This translates into CASGTWTSGRYEQYF.

This chain links TRBV27 with TRBJ2-7; 10 bases map to TRBD1. V was pared by 6 bases and J by 0 bases, with 14 bases of the junction left unmatched. Germline CDR1 is MNHEY and CDR2 is SMNVEV (reference sequence). The CDR3 totals 18 residues. The CDR3 here is CASRHGTGVIRSSYEQYF. CDR3 sequence (DNA): TGTGCCAGCAGGCATGGGACAGGGGTTATAAGGAGCTCCTACGAGCAGTACTTC.

The table lists this clonotype with a few counts. V usage is TRBV29-1 and J usage is TRBJ1-2; TRBD1 matches at 9 bases. This CDR3 is 13 amino acids long. Germline loops: CDR1 SQVTM, CDR2 ANQGSEA. V dropped 7 bases and J dropped 7; count of bases not matched to a gene: 10. The CDR3 region has the DNA TGCAGCGCGAGGGACAGGGAGGTACCTGGCTACACCTTC. Its translation is CSARDREVPGYTF.

The sample holds many counts of this clonotype. V and J are TRBV13 and TRBJ1-1, with unresolved D. CDR3 length: 12 amino acids. Deletions cut 5 bases from V and 1 base from J, with 5 bases between. Looked up from germline, CDR1 is PRHDT and CDR2 is FYEKMQ (reference sequence). This CDR3 is CASSDSNTEAFF. The CDR3 bases are TGTGCCAGCAGCGATTCGAACACTGAAGCTTTCTTT.

The CDR3 spells CASSVTGNGADTQYF. DNA for the CDR3: TGTGCCAGTAGTGTGACAGGGAACGGCGCAGATACGCAGTATTTT. The rearrangement uses TRBV19 and TRBJ2-3; 7 nucleotides agree with TRBD1. CDR3 length equals 15 residues. V was pared by 5 bases and J by 4 bases, with 9 bases of the junction left unmatched. Germline V gene data show CDR1 as LNHDA and CDR2 as SQIVND (reference sequence). The full variable domain, rest sourced from reference TRBV19 and TRBJ2-3, is DGGITQSPKYLFRKEGQNVTLSCEQNLNHDAMYWYRQDPGQGLRLIYYSQIVNDFQKGDIAEGYSVSREKKESFPLTVTSAQKNPTAFYLCASSVTGNGADTQYFGPGTRLTVL.

Concerning this clonotype itself: A much larger clone sits a single nucleotide away, making a read error possible. Since the CDR3 does not end with the conserved phenylalanine or tryptophan, this likely comes from a read error. This chain uses TRBV12-3 or TRBV12-4 with TRBJ2-5; 8 bases fit TRBD2. This CDR3 contains 15 residues. V lost 6 bases, J lost 4 bases, and 10 bases stayed unmatched. The CDR3 DNA follows: TGTGCCAGCAGGCCGACTAGCGATAGAGGAGAGACCCAGTACCTC. Its translation is CASRPTSDRGETQYL.

This clonotype was counted only a few times. The chain uses TRBV5-6 and TRBJ2-2; 8 bases align to TRBD1. The V gene's germline CDR1 is SGHDT and CDR2 YYEEEE. The CDR3 is made up of 13 amino acids. The V segment lost 3 bases and the J segment 6 bases; nucleotides outside the gene matches: 1. CDR3 loop: CASSSGGAGELFF. CDR3 DNA: TGTGCCAGCAGCTCAGGGGGCGCCGGGGAGCTGTTTTTT.

This clonotype was seen ten or more times. The chain combines TRBV7-3 with TRBJ2-1, with 11 nucleotides matching TRBD2. Germline assignment: CDR1 SGHTA and CDR2 FQGTGA. V lost 3 bases to trimming and J lost 5 bases; unmatched junction nucleotides: 0. CDR3 length: 14 residues. DNA of the CDR3: TGTGCCAGCAGCTTGGGACTAGCGGACAATGAGCAGTTCTTC. Protein sequence: CASSLGLADNEQFF.

This clonotype occurred a few times. This chain connects TRBV4-2 to TRBJ1-1, with D perhaps TRBD1 (5 bases). The V gene's germline CDR1 is LGHNA and CDR2 YNFKEQ. Deletions cut 1 base from V and 5 bases from J, with 8 bases between. The CDR3 has 13 residues. As DNA, the CDR3 is TGTGCCAGCAGCCAAGGGGGGTTAACTGAAGCTTTCTTT. Its translation is CASSQGGLTEAFF.

This clonotype was recorded at least ten times. The J gene is TRBJ1-1, the V gene TRBV9; possibly TRBD1 for D (5 bases). The CDR3 has 13 amino acids. Germline V gene lookup returns CDR1 SGDLS and CDR2 YYNGEE. The V gene lost 1 base and the J gene lost 7 bases, with 11 bases spanning the gap. Here the CDR3 reads CASSVFGGGEAFF. The CDR3 DNA reads as TGTGCCAGCAGCGTATTCGGGGGGGGTGAAGCTTTCTTT.

The V and J genes are TRBV5-3 and TRBJ2-1; TRBD1 is a possible D gene (7 bases). TRBV5-3 is treated as an ORF (open reading frame) with a function not yet certain. The CDR3 sequence is 14 residues long. V was clipped by 8 bases and J by 4 bases, with 16 bases between them. CDR3 in DNA: TGTGCCAGCACCGGGGGACAGAGTTACAATGAGCAGTTCTTC. As protein: CASTGGQSYNEQFF.

This clonotype was seen a handful of times. V usage is TRBV2 and J usage is TRBJ1-6; a possible D gene is TRBD1 (6 bases). This CDR3 spans 22 amino acids. V lost 0 bases, J lost 0 bases, and 24 bases lay in between. In germline, CDR1 is SNHLY, CDR2 FYNNEI. CDR3 sequence reads: CASSEAQWNPGTLSSYNSPLHF. CDR3 sequence (DNA): TGTGCCAGCAGTGAAGCGCAATGGAATCCAGGGACACTGAGCTCCTATAATTCACCCCTCCACTTT.